Included here is one T cell receptor beta chain sequence, with context. The antigen remains undetermined. The assay was immunoSEQ multiplex PCR, and TCRdb's table has in-frame clones only and misses some. The data contain tens of thousands of clones, 60% to 75% of them singletons. The data originate from a study of vaccination effects on CD4 cells after COVID-19. Study overall: After the second dose, samples were taken at median day 72.

After expansion with viral peptide pools in the ViraFEST assay, antigen-specific CD4+ T cells were sequenced. The culture ran for 10 days before CD4+ T cells were isolated. The cohort was immunized with two doses of either the BNT162b2 or mRNA-1273 vaccine. No vaccinee had earlier SARS-CoV-2 infection, and nucleocapsid antibodies were negative. Cultures received IL-2 medium that replaced half the medium on days 3 and 7. Per germline, CDR1 SGDLS and CDR2 YYNGEE. With 0 bases removed from V and 6 bases from J, the gap between germline ends came to 15 bases. The CDR3 spans 16 residues. The receptor comes from a human donor who received a COVID-19 vaccine. The sequencing here drew on CD4+ T cells from PBMCs cultured with HCoV-229E spike peptides, taken after COVID-19 vaccination. The chain couples TRBV9 to TRBJ2-2, with unresolved D. This CDR3 is CASSVVSRWRAGELFF. DNA of the CDR3: TGTGCCAGCAGCGTAGTTTCCAGGTGGAGAGCCGGGGAGCTGTTTTTT.